There are a few counts of the clone carrying this T cell receptor (beta chain). Its antigen is not identified. The CDR3 is made up of 14 amino acids. CDR1 is LNHDA and CDR2 is SQIVND in the germline V gene (reference sequence). J lost 9 bases, V lost 5 bases, and 7 bases had no gene match. The record originates from a study of beta chain features in type 1 diabetes. Points from the study as a whole: Patients' naive, central memory and regulatory TCRB repertoires appeared more alike than those of healthy donors.

Sorting with CD45RO/CCR7/CD25/CD127/CD95/CD27 yielded naive, central memory, regulatory and stem-like memory CD4+ cells. What was sequenced were expressed TCRB transcripts, since all of the isolated RNA had been reverse transcribed. Only in-frame clones appear in the TCRdb table, and some are missing; sequencing was by immunoSEQ multiplex PCR. The data hold about 250,000 clones, with around an eighth observed a single time. The material sequenced was naive CD4+ T cells from blood. The TCR originated in a woman aged 40 to 50 in good health. The V call is TRBV19, the J call TRBJ2-2; 9 bases align to TRBD2. As DNA, the CDR3 is TGTGCCAGTAGTTGGCGGGGGGGCCGATGGGAGCTGTTTTTT. This translates into CASSWRGGRWELFF.